The clone carrying this TCR beta chain has just a few counts. Antigen specificity is unknown. TCRdb recomputed calls from the 5' RACE reads with MiXCR, one row per CDR3 protein. The data contain 50,000 to 75,000 distinct CDR3 sequences, approximately 6.9% of them singletons. This record comes from a study of T cells after yellow fever vaccination. Study-wide findings and caveats: Some clonotypes were seen in both the CD4 and the CD8 compartments. These made up a small share and likely arose from convergent recombination.

V trimming: 4 bases; J trimming: 3 bases; junction bases outside the gene matches: 8. Germline V gene data show CDR1 as SGHVS and CDR2 as FQNEAQ. The CDR3 runs to 15 residues. This chain uses TRBV7-8 with TRBJ2-7; 8 nucleotides match TRBD2. This receptor was taken from a man younger than 35 who received the YFV17D yellow fever vaccine. The sample here was CD8+ T cells sorted from PBMCs, taken on the day of the first yellow fever vaccination. The CDR3 nucleotides are TGTGCCAGCAGCTCGTTAGCGGGGACGGTCTACGAGCAGTACTTC. It translates to CASSSLAGTVYEQYF.